The sequence of this T cell receptor beta chain was determined in a study of CXCR3-negative and CXCR3-positive naive CD8 T cells. The libraries of TRB cDNA were prepared using 5' RACE with UMI labels. TCRdb reprocessed the 5' RACE reads and keeps a single row for each CDR3 protein, giving no DNA. Here the sample table reports some 130,000 distinct CDR3 sequences. General study points: Naive subsets were similarly diverse, while memory CD8+ repertoires were much less diverse. Greater hydrophobicity was found in TRB CDR3s of CXCR3-positive naive cells than of CXCR3-negative naive cells.

Note on this clonotype: The antigen is not known.

Germline V gene lookup returns CDR1 SGHDN and CDR2 FVKESK. There are 14 residues in the CDR3. The sequence was collected from a human donor in good health. Some clones in this sample may be carry-over from other donors' samples. Material for sequencing was naive CXCR3- CD8+ T cells from blood. As to subset: CD45RO-CCR7+CD27+CD95- naive CD8+ T cells lacking CXCR3 (TNR3-). The chain carries TRBV14 and TRBJ2-7; TCRdb's D gene call, TRBD1, goes unchecked for lack of DNA. CDR3 loop: CASSPGTKQNEQYF.